The entry below describes one T cell receptor beta chain. Together with a sample-barcoded 5' primer, a J-beta primer mix was included in a second PCR lasting about 7 to 12 cycles. TCRdb re-called the 5' RACE reads through MiXCR, storing one row per CDR3 protein. The sample has some 900,000 distinct CDR3 sequences, around 48% seen once. The data stem from a study of blood T cells in healthy people across ages. The authors isolated at least 7 million PBMCs per sample. Trimming removed 6 bases from V and 0 bases from J; junction bases left unmatched: 4. This CDR3 comprises 17 residues. The sequencing sample was made of blood. The V and J genes are TRBV12-3 or TRBV12-4 and TRBJ2-1, with 14 bases aligning to TRBD2. This clonotype was sampled from a man younger than 40 in good health. The CDR3 sequence is CASRRTSGGSSYNEQFF. The DNA for the CDR3 is TGTGCCAGCAGGCGGACTAGCGGGGGGAGCTCCTACAATGAGCAGTTCTTC.